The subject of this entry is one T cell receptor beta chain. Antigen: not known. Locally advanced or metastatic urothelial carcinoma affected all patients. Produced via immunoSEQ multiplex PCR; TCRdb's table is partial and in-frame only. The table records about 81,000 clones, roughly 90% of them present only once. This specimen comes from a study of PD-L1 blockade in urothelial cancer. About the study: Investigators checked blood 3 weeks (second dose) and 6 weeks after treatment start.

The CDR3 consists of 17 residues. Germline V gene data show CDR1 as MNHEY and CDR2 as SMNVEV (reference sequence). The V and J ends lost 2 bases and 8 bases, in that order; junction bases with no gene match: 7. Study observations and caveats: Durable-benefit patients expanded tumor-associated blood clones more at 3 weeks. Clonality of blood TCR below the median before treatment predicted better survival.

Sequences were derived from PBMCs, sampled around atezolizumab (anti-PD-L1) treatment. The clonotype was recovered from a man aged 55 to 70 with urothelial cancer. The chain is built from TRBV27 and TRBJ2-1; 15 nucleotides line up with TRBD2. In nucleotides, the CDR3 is TGTGCCAGCAGTTTAGGACTAGCGGGAGGGCCAAAGGATGAGCAGTTCTTC. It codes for CASSLGLAGGPKDEQFF.